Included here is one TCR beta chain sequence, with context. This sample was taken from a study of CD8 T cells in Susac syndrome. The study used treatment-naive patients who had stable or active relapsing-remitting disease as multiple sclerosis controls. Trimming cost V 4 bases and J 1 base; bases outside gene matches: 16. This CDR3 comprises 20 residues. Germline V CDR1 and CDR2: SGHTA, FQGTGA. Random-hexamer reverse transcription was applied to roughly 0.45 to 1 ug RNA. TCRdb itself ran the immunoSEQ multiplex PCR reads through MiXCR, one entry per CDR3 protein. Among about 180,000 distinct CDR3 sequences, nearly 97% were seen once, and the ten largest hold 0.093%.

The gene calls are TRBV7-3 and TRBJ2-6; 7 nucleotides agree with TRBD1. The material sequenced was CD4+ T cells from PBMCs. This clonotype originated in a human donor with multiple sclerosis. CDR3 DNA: TGTGCCAGCAGCTCCAGGGGTATGGGGACAGTGGGTTCTGGGGCCAACGTCCTGACTTTC. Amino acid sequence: CASSSRGMGTVGSGANVLTF.